This is a list of T cell receptor beta chains from one sample in a study of beta chain features in type 1 diabetes. Here immunoSEQ multiplex PCR was the method, and the copy in TCRdb shows in-frame clones only, minus some. Seen here are under 150,000 clones, around 16% observed once, and the top ten hold around 2.7%. The specimen sequenced was central memory CD4+ T cells from blood. The receptors here all came from a man between 18 and 35 years old with type 1 diabetes. Each CDR3 is given without its conserved first and last residue. D genes are given only for firm matches.

d_call,j_call,v_call,cdr3_aa
NA,TRBJ2-1,TRBV28,ASRPVLDNEQF
TRBD1,TRBJ2-1,TRBV5-6,ASTRVQGNNEQF
NA,TRBJ1-1,TRBV25-1,ASSEHENMNTEAF
NA,TRBJ2-7,TRBV20-1,SARSYEQY
TRBD1,TRBJ2-3,TRBV6-1,ASSRDRGADTQY
NA,TRBJ2-3,TRBV30,AWTRTEDTQY
TRBD1,TRBJ1-1,TRBV30,AWRSKGAENTEAF
NA,TRBJ1-4,TRBV2,ASSVQEREKLF
NA,TRBJ1-1,TRBV29-1,SAETGEGTEAF
NA,TRBJ2-2,TRBV30,AWRSRLRGELF
NA,TRBJ2-7,TRBV7-2,ASSLDQGLGQY
NA,TRBJ2-1,TRBV2,ASSEARLVSGEQF
NA,TRBJ2-7,TRBV5-1,ASSLEVLASPYEQY
TRBD1,TRBJ2-3,TRBV5-1,ASSLVRFGQGGTDTQY